This T cell receptor (beta chain) came from a study of early T cells in non-severe SARS-CoV-2 infection. Looking at the study overall: Sequencing targeted bulk RNA from unsorted whole blood, leaving chains unpaired. Study-level results: CD4 and private specificities were missed by VDJdb matching, which favored anti-spike CD8 responses.

Germline V gene sequence: CDR1 SGHDT, CDR2 YYEEEE. CDR3 length: 15 amino acids. Trimming at V came to 0 bases and at J to 7 bases, leaving 4 bases not matched to a gene. The table lists this clonotype with a few counts. Its antigen remains unidentified. The TCR library protocol was used to attach unique molecular identifiers. These identifiers were attached to individual cDNA molecules. TCRdb called the 5' RACE reads again in MiXCR, with one record for every CDR3 protein. The repertoire consists of about 29,000 distinct CDR3 sequences, with about 4.5% occurring once and the leading ten covering 6.3%. This TCR derives from an adult who was a healthcare worker with PCR-confirmed SARS-CoV-2 infection or an uninfected control (not recorded which). The gene calls are TRBV5-6 and TRBJ2-2, with TRBD1 identical over 9 bases. Material: whole blood. Here the CDR3 reads CASSLVDRGFGELFF. CDR3 DNA sequence: TGTGCCAGCAGCTTGGTGGACAGGGGTTTCGGGGAGCTGTTTTTT.